The entry below describes one T cell receptor (beta chain). The count of this clone is one. Its target antigen remains unknown. Base qualities are not recorded, but no much larger clone differs from it by a single base. V and J are trimmed by 5 bases and 9 bases, and the gene matches miss 10 bases of the junction. The CDR3 holds 14 amino acids from the cysteine to the phenylalanine. Of the read, only the CDR3 DNA is kept; its 42 bases are in frame from base 1. According to the germline V gene (reference sequence), CDR1 reads LNHDA and CDR2 reads SQIVND. The CDR3 regions of human TCRbeta chains were analyzed by immunosequencing. The original methods were these. TCRs in the repertoires were compared against a reference library of SARS-CoV-2-specific TCRs that had been generated with the MIRA antigen-specificity platform. Breadth was defined as the fraction of unique TCRs that were SARS-CoV-2-associated. Depth was defined as the fraction of total T cells that were SARS-CoV-2-associated. Using the MIRA data, each spike-specific TCR was assigned both to the spike region to which the TCR was reactive and to a CD4 or CD8 class. Log10-transformed breadth and depth values were compared by one-way ANOVA with Sidak's multiple comparisons tests. The table was pulled from immuneACCESS by TCRdb, which kept in-frame rearrangements only. Such tables lose some clones; where checked, under half of the loss comes from unresolved V genes, and the rest has no known cause. V and J calls and clone size are those listed in that table; D and trimming were worked out from the DNA. This sample holds approximately 100,000 clones; approximately 90% were observed only once. The ten most abundant clones make up over 2% of the sample.

This sample was included in a study of T cell responses to AZD1222 COVID-19 vaccine (dated by TCRdb to about 2021). Turning to the overall study: TCR sequencing covered 233 trial participants: nearly 210 given two doses of AZD1222 and some 25 given two doses of MenACWY control vaccine. Trial participants were enrolled by age into 18-55, 56-69 and 70-plus year subgroups, with roughly 160, 29 and 62 TCR-sequenced participants respectively. Summary of the overall study and its limitations: Reportedly, close to half of the unique spike-specific TCRs recognized epitopes lying outside the regions that are mutated in the B.1.351 and B.1.1.7 variants. The whole spike protein was spanned by vaccine-associated CD4 TCRs, and dominant responses were seen in regions 160-218 and 743-854. Because no samples from the day 14 peak response were available, repertoires could be characterized only after the peak T cell response. Conclusions about previously exposed vaccinees are limited because only six or seven AZD1222 recipients were SARS-CoV-2 seropositive at baseline. Spike-specific TCR breadth and depth rose significantly after two AZD1222 doses compared with day 0 and with MenACWY recipients. Participants were mostly white British, with more females than males. The authors suggested clonal diversity may have been underestimated. In the small 56-69-year group, the increase in depth fell short of significance, most likely because of low power.

The time point label here, explained by the study, means: about 28 days (+/-7) after the second vaccine dose. AZD1222 recipients whose second dose came at about 4 weeks and those whose second dose came at about 12 weeks were combined into one group, since spike-specific TCR depth and breadth did not differ between the two schedules. Vaccinee samples were obtained from the UK trials COV001 and COV002, which included a single-blind randomized controlled phase 2/3 trial of AZD1222 (ChAdOx1 nCoV-19) in healthy adults. For TCRbeta chain sequencing, PBMC samples were collected from trial participants at day 0 and at day 28 after the second dose.

This TCR was recovered from an adult who received the AZD1222 COVID-19 vaccine. This specimen was peripheral blood, taken 28 days after the second AZD1222 dose. This sequence uses TRBV19 and TRBJ1-5, with TRBD1 identical over 7 junction bases. The CDR3 loop reads CASSSRGSNSPQHF. The sequenced DNA: TGTGCCAGTAGTTCCAGGGGGTCAAATTCGCCCCAGCATTTT.